A selection of T cell receptor beta chains follows, all from one sample in a study of blood T cells in healthy people across ages. TCRdb ran MiXCR on the 5' RACE reads and lists one entry per CDR3 protein. The sample records over 1,500,000 distinct CDR3 sequences, around 42% being singletons. Sequenced input: blood. These receptors were collected from a human donor in good health. CDR3s include the opening cysteine and the closing phenylalanine or tryptophan. D genes are given only for firm matches. Where a row states a size, it is once, few, many or the class of an expanded clone; other rows omit it.

D gene,J gene,V gene,clone size,CDR3 DNA,CDR3 protein
-,TRBJ2-1,TRBV5-5,-,TGTGCCAGCAGCTTGGCACTAGGTCTACTTGGACCCTACAATGAGCAGTTCTTC,CASSLALGLLGPYNEQFF
TRBD2,TRBJ2-1,TRBV12-5,few,TGTGCTAGTGGTTGGGAGGGCCGTACCGGCGATGAGCAGTTCTTC,CASGWEGRTGDEQFF
-,TRBJ2-7,TRBV28,-,TGTGCCAGCCCTCCACGCGGCAGCCGTACCCCCTACGAGCAGTACTTC,CASPPRGSRTPYEQYF
TRBD2,TRBJ2-1,TRBV20-1,-,TGCAGTGCTAGAAGGCCTAGCGGGGGGTACAATGAGCAGTTCTTC,CSARRPSGGYNEQFF
-,TRBJ1-2,TRBV6-6,-,TGTGCCAGCAGCGCTGGGAGTCTCGATGGCTACACCTTC,CASSAGSLDGYTF
TRBD2,TRBJ2-1,TRBV20-1,-,TGCAGTGCTAGTGCACTAGCGGGGGCCAAACTCCACAATGAGCAGTTCTTC,CSASALAGAKLHNEQFF
TRBD1,TRBJ2-7,TRBV5-1,few,TGCGCCAGCGACTCTACAGGGGCTCCCTATTCCGAGCAGTACTTC,CASDSTGAPYSEQYF
-,TRBJ1-2,TRBV29-1,-,TGCAGCGTTGAAGACTCCGAAGGGACTAACTATGGCTACACCTTC,CSVEDSEGTNYGYTF
-,TRBJ2-7,TRBV29-1,-,TGCAGCGTTGAAGGTACGACAGGCGATCCCTACGAGCAGTACTTC,CSVEGTTGDPYEQYF
-,TRBJ1-4,TRBV7-9,-,TGTGCCGGCAGCCCGGGGAGAGTGGGAGAAAAACTGTTTTTT,CAGSPGRVGEKLFF
-,TRBJ2-7,TRBV6-2/TRBV6-3,once,TGTGCCAGCAGTCCCTCATTGGACAACGAGCAGTACTTC,CASSPSLDNEQYF